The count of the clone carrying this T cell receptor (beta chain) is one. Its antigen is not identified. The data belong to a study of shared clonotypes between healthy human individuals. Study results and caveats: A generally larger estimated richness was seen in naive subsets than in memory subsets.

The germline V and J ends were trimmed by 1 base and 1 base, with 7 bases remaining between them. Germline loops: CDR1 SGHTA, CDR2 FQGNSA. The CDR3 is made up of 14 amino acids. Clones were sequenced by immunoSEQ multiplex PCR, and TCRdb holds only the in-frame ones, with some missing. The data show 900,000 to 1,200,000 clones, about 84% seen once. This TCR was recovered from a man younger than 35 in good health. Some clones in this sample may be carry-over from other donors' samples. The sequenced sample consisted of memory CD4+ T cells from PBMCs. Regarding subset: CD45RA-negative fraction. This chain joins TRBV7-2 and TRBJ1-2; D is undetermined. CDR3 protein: CASSLGRNNYGYTF. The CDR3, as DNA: TGTGCCAGCAGCTTAGGGCGGAATAACTATGGCTACACCTTC.